Each of the 13 T cell receptor beta chains below was sequenced from the same sample in a study of beta chain features in type 1 diabetes. Study-wide results and caveats: Patients with Type 1 diabetes showed moderately but significantly shorter TCRB CDR3s in all four CD4+ subsets.

Since all of the isolated RNA was reverse transcribed, expressed TCRB transcripts were what got sequenced. Produced via immunoSEQ multiplex PCR; TCRdb's table is partial and in-frame only. The table records approximately 170,000 clones, 7.5% to 8.5% of them present only once. These receptors lack a known antigen. The sequenced sample consisted of central memory CD4+ T cells from blood. Receptor source: a man in his late teens or twenties with type 1 diabetes.

This clone was recorded many times. The rearrangement uses TRBV29-1 and TRBJ1-1; 9 bases are shared with TRBD1. The CDR3 runs 13 residues. V was pared by 8 bases and J by 1 base, with 5 bases of the junction left unmatched. Per germline, CDR1 SQVTM and CDR2 ANQGSEA. The CDR3 sequence: CSTDRGENTEAFF. CDR3 DNA: TGCAGCACAGACAGGGGGGAGAACACTGAAGCTTTCTTT.

This clone has more than one count but fewer than ten. The rearrangement joins TRBV29-1 to TRBJ1-2, with 10 bases aligning to TRBD1. Germline V gene data show CDR1 as SQVTM and CDR2 as ANQGSEA. The CDR3 covers 15 residues. The V gene end was trimmed by 4 bases and the J gene end by 4 bases; junction bases not matched to a gene: 9. CDR3 bases: TGCAGCGTTGGCGGCAGGACAGGGGGTATCTATGGCTACACCTTC. It encodes CSVGGRTGGIYGYTF.

This clone was observed a handful of times. The gene calls are TRBV4-3 and TRBJ1-5; D is possibly TRBD1 (6 bases). The germline gives CDR1 LGHNA, CDR2 YSLEER. V dropped 2 bases and J dropped 0 bases, with 8 bases sitting between them. The CDR3 totals 15 residues. The CDR3 loop reads CASSQSRGSNQPQHF. As DNA, the CDR3 is TGCGCCAGCAGCCAAAGCAGGGGTAGCAATCAGCCCCAGCATTTT.

Remarks on this clone: Relative to the germline gene, one junction end is altered; a read error may explain this. The chain is built from TRBV10-3 and TRBJ2-7, with TRBD2 matching over 11 bases. The CDR3 has 14 residues. Per the germline V gene, CDR1 is ENHRY and CDR2 is SYGVKD. This CDR3 reads CASSETSGIYEQYF. The CDR3 coding sequence is TGTGCCAGCAGTGAGACTAGCGGGATCTACGAGCAGTACTTC.

The chain joins TRBV7-2 to TRBJ2-3; D unclear. CDR1 is SGHTA and CDR2 is FQGNSA in the germline V gene. The V end was cut by 10 bases, the J end by 0 bases, with 14 bases between. This CDR3 has 14 residues. The CDR3 sequence: CATRRRSSTDTQYF. The CDR3 coding sequence is TGTGCCACCCGTCGCCGGTCTAGCACAGATACGCAGTATTTT.

In this sample, this clone turned up a few times. This chain uses TRBV11-2 with TRBJ2-5; TRBD1 agrees at 9 bases. CDR1 is SGHAT and CDR2 is FQNNGV in the germline V gene. The CDR3 runs to 16 residues. The V and J ends lost 6 bases and 0 bases, in that order; junction bases with no gene match: 8. The CDR3 reads CASSFTGGSYQETQYF. The CDR3, as DNA: TGTGCCAGCAGTTTTACAGGGGGCTCGTACCAAGAGACCCAGTACTTC.

The rearrangement links TRBV6-6 to TRBJ2-2; D unclear. Germline CDR1 is MNHNY and CDR2 is SVGAGI (reference sequence). V shed 0 bases and J shed 0 bases, with 8 bases lying between them. This CDR3 region has 16 residues. The CDR3 DNA follows: TGTGCCAGCAGTTACTCGGGCAGCTCGAACACCGGGGAGCTGTTTTTT. Translated: CASSYSGSSNTGELFF.

This chain uses TRBV6-5 with TRBJ2-7, with 8 positions matching TRBD1. J lost 11 bases, V lost 5 bases, and 8 bases had no gene match. Germline V gene data show CDR1 as MNHEY and CDR2 as SVGAGI. This CDR3 has 12 residues. This chain's CDR3 is CASSGTGFWEYF. CDR3 sequence (DNA): TGTGCCAGCAGTGGGACAGGCTTTTGGGAGTACTTC.

The CDR3 region is CAWSVQTSGRADTQYF. CDR3 sequence (DNA): TGTGCCTGGAGTGTACAGACTAGCGGGAGGGCAGATACGCAGTATTTT. J is TRBJ2-3 and V is TRBV30; 14 bases align to TRBD2. V lost 0 bases and J lost 4; bases outside the gene matches: 3. The CDR3 runs to 16 residues. CDR1 and CDR2 (germline): GTSNPN, SVGIG (reference sequence).

This clone was seen a few times. The genes are TRBV28 and TRBJ1-6, with D hard to call. Trimming left V 4 bases short and J 8 bases short, with 3 bases between. Germline assignment: CDR1 MDHEN and CDR2 SYDVKM. This CDR3 is built from 11 residues. The CDR3 is CASSSHSPLHF. The CDR3 DNA reads TGTGCCAGCAGTTCTCATTCACCCCTCCACTTT.

This clone was counted between two and nine times. The genes are TRBV15 and TRBJ1-5; no firm D call. V dropped 1 base and J dropped 0 bases, with 7 bases sitting between them. This CDR3 region has 15 residues. The germline V gene encodes CDR1 LNHNV and CDR2 YYDKDF (reference sequence). The CDR3 nucleotides are TGTGCCACCAGCAGAGGCCAGAATAGCAATCAGCCCCAGCATTTT. It codes for CATSRGQNSNQPQHF.

The gene calls are TRBV19 and TRBJ2-6; 7 bases are shared with TRBD2. The CDR3 totals 17 residues. In germline, CDR1 is LNHDA, CDR2 SQIVND (reference sequence). J lost 0 bases, V lost 6 bases, and 8 bases had no gene match. The chain's CDR3 is CASSLTSLSSGANVLTF. CDR3 bases: TGTGCCAGTAGCCTGACTAGCTTAAGCTCTGGGGCCAACGTCCTGACTTTC.

The CDR3 sequence: CASSDGLNQPQHF. The CDR3 DNA is TGTGCCAGCAGTGACGGACTCAATCAGCCCCAGCATTTT. The chain is built from TRBV2 and TRBJ1-5; D remains ambiguous. V dropped 3 bases and J dropped 3 bases, with 6 bases sitting between them. Germline V gene sequence: CDR1 SNHLY, CDR2 FYNNEI. This CDR3 has 13 residues.